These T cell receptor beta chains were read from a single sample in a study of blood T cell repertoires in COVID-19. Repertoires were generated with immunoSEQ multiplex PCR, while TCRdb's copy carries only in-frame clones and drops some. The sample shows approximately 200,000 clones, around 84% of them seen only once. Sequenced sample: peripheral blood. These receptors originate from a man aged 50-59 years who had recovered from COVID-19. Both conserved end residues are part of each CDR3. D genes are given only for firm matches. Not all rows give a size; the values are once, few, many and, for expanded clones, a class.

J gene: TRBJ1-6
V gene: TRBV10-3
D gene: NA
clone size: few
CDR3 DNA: TGTGCCATCAGTGAGTGGGAGAGTTCACCCCTCCACTTT
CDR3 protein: CAISEWESSPLHF

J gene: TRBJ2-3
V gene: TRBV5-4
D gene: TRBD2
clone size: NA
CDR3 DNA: TGTGCCAGCAGCCAACCGGGACTAGCGGGAGTTATTGCAGATACGCAGTATTTT
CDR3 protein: CASSQPGLAGVIADTQYF

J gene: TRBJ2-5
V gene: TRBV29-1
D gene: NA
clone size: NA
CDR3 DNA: TGCAGCGTTGATCCAGGGAGGTTAGAGACCCAGTACTTC
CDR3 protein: CSVDPGRLETQYF

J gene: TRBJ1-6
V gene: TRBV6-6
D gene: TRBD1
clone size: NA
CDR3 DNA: TGTGCCAGCAGAACAAACAGGGGAAATTCACCCCTCCACTTT
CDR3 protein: CASRTNRGNSPLHF

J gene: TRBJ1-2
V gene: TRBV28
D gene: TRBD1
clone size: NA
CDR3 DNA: TGTGCCAGCAGTTTCGCGTCAGGGGGCTATGGCTACACCTTC
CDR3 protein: CASSFASGGYGYTF

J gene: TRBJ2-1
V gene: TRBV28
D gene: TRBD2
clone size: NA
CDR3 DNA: TGTGCCAGCAGTTTATTCAGGACTAGCGTCGGCAGTGAGCAGTTCTTC
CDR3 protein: CASSLFRTSVGSEQFF

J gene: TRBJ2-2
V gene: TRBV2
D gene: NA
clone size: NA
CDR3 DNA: TGTGCCAGCACCACGAGGTGGGACACCGGGGAGCTGTTTTTT
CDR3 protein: CASTTRWDTGELFF

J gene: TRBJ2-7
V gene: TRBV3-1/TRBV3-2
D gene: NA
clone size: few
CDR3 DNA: TGTGCCAGCAGCCACCGTCTAGGCCCAGGGCCCTACGAGCAGTACTTC
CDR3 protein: CASSHRLGPGPYEQYF

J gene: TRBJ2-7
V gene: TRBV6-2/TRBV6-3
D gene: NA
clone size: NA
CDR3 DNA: TGTGCCAGCAGTTACTTCGTGACGGCGGGCTACGAGCAGTACTTC
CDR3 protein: CASSYFVTAGYEQYF

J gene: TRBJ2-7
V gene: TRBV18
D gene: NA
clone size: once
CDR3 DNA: TGTGCCAGCTCTCTCGTCGCTTCCAGCTACGAGCAGTACTTC
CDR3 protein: CASSLVASSYEQYF

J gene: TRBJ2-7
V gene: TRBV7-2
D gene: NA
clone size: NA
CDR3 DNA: TGTGCCAGCAGCTTAGAACTAGACTACGAGCAGTACTTC
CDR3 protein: CASSLELDYEQYF

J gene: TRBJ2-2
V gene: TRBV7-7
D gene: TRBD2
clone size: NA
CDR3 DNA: TGTGCCAGCAGCCTCCGGAGCGGGAGGGCTATCGGCGGGGAGCTGTTTTTT
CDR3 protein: CASSLRSGRAIGGELFF

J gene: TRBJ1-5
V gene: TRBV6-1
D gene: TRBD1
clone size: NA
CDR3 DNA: TGTGCCAGCAGTGAAGGCAGGGGGCTCCAGCCCCAGCATTTT
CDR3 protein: CASSEGRGLQPQHF

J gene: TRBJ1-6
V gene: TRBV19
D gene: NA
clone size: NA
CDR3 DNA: TGTGCCAGTACCCCCGGGAGGGGAGGAAATTCACCCCTCCACTTT
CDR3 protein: CASTPGRGGNSPLHF

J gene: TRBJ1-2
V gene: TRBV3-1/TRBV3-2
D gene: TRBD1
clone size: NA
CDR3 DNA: TGTGCCAGCAGCCGGCTTATGTCAGGGGGCGGTGGCTACACCTTC
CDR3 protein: CASSRLMSGGGGYTF

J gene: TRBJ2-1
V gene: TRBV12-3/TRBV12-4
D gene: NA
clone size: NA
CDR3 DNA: TGTGCCAGCAGTTTAGGGGCAGAAAATGAGCAGTTCTTC
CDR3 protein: CASSLGAENEQFF

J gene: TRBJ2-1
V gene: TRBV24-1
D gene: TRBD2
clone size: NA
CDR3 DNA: TGTGCCACCAGTGAATCGGTGTACGGGAGCGGGAGGGTCCTCTCCTACAATGAGCAGTTCTTC
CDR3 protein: CATSESVYGSGRVLSYNEQFF

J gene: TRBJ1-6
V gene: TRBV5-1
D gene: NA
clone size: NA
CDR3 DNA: TGCGCCAGCAGCTTGGTTGCAGGGGATAATTCACCCCTCCACTTT
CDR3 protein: CASSLVAGDNSPLHF

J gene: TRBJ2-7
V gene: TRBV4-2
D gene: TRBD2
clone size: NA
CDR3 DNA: TGTGCCAGCAGCCAAGTCGCTAGCGGGAGGGCAGGCTACGAGCAGTACTTC
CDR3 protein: CASSQVASGRAGYEQYF

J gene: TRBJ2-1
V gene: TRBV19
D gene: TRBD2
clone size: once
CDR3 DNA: TGTGCCAGTAGTAGACTAGCGGGAGGCGTACAGAATGAGCAGTTCTTC
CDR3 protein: CASSRLAGGVQNEQFF

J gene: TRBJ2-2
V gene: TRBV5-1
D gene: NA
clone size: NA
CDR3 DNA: TGCGCCAGCAGCTTGGGAGCTTTAACGAACACCGGGGAGCTGTTTTTT
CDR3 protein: CASSLGALTNTGELFF

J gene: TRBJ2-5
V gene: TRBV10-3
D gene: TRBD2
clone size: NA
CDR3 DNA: TGTGCCATCAGTGAGTCGCAGGGAGGGCAAGAGACCCAGTACTTC
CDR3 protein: CAISESQGGQETQYF

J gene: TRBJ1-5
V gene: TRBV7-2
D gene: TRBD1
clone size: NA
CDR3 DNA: TGTGCCAGCAGCTCCCGGGACAGCGCCAATCGGCCCCAGCATTTT
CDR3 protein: CASSSRDSANRPQHF

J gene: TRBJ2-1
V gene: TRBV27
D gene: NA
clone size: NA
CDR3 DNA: TGTGCCAGCAGGGGACTCCTCAGCTCCTACAATGAGCAGTTCTTC
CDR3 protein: CASRGLLSSYNEQFF

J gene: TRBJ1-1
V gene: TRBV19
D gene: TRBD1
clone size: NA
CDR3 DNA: TGTGCCAGTAAAACAGGGGTGGTCACTGAAGCTTTCTTT
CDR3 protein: CASKTGVVTEAFF

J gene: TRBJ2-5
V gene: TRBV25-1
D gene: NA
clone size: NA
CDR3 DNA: TGTGCCAGCAGGGGAACCCCGGGAGTAGAGACCCAGTACTTC
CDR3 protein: CASRGTPGVETQYF

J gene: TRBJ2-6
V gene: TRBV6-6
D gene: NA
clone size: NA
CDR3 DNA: TGTGCCAGCACTGGACAGTTCTCTGGGGCCAACGTCCTGACTTTC
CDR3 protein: CASTGQFSGANVLTF

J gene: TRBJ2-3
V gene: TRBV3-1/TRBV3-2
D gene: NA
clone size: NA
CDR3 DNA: TGTGCCAGCAGCGATCAGAACACAGATACGCAGTATTTT
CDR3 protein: CASSDQNTDTQYF

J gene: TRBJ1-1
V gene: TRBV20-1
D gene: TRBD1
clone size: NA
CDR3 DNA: TGCAGTGCCAGGGGGCTGACTGAAGCTTTCTTT
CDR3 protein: CSARGLTEAFF

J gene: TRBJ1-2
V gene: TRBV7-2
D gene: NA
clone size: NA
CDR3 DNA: TGTGCCAGCAGCCTACAGGACTATGGCTACACCTTC
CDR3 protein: CASSLQDYGYTF

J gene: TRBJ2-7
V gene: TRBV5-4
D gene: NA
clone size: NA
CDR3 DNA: TGTGCCAGCAGCTTGGTGGCAGGTTACGAGCAGTACTTC
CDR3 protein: CASSLVAGYEQYF

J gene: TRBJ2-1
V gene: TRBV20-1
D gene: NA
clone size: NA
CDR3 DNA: TGCAGTGCTAGTACAGGGATTGAGCAGTTCTTC
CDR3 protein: CSASTGIEQFF

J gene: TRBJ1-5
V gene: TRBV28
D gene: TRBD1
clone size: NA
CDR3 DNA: TGTGCCAGCAGTTCAAGACAGGGTTGGCAGCCCCAGCATTTT
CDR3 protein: CASSSRQGWQPQHF

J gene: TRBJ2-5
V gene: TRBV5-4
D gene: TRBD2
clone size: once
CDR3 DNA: TGTGCCAGCAGCTTGCCTTCGGCTAGCGGGAGGAGTACCCAGTACTTC
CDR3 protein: CASSLPSASGRSTQYF

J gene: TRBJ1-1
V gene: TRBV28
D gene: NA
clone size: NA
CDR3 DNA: TGTGCCAGCAGTCCCTGGACAGCGAACACTGAAGCTTTCTTT
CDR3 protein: CASSPWTANTEAFF

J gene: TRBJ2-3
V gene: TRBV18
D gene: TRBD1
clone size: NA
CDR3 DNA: TGTGCCAGCTCACCTCTGCCGGGACAGGGGTCCACAGATACGCAGTATTTT
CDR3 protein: CASSPLPGQGSTDTQYF

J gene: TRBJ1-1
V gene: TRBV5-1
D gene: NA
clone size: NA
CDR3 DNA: TGCGCCAGTCAACTCCAGGGGACCACTGAAGCTTTCTTT
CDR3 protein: CASQLQGTTEAFF

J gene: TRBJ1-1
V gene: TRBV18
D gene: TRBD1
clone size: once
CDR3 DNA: TGTGCCAGCTCACCCCCCCGGACAGGGAGAAACACTGAAGCTTTCTTT
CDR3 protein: CASSPPRTGRNTEAFF

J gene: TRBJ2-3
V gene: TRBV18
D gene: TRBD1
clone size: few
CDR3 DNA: TGTGCCAGCTCACCTAGGACAGGGGGCAGGGATACGCAGTATTTT
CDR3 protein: CASSPRTGGRDTQYF

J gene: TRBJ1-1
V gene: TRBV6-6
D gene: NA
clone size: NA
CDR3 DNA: TGTGCCAGCAGTCCCCAGGGCACGAGCACTGAAGCTTTCTTT
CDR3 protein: CASSPQGTSTEAFF

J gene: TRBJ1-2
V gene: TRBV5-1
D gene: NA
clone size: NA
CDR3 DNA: TGCGCCAGCAGCTTGGCCGAATCCGGGAAGGCCTCTTCCAACTATGGCTACACCTTC
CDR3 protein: CASSLAESGKASSNYGYTF

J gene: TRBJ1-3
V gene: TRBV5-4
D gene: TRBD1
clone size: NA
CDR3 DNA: TGTGCCAGCAGCTTGGGACAGGGGGCAGGAAACACCATATATTTT
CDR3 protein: CASSLGQGAGNTIYF

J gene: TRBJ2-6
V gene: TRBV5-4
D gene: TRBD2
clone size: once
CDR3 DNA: TGTGCCAGCAGCTCGAACAGCGGGAGCTCTGGGGCCAACGTCCTGACTTTC
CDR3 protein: CASSSNSGSSGANVLTF

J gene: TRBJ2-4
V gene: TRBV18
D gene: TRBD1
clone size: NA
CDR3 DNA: TGTGCCAGCTCACCAACAGCAGGGGGCAAAAACATTCAGTACTTC
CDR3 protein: CASSPTAGGKNIQYF

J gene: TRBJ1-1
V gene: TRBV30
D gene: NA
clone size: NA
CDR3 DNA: TGTGCCTGGAGTGTACGGTATCGGGACACTGAAGCTTTCTTT
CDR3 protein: CAWSVRYRDTEAFF

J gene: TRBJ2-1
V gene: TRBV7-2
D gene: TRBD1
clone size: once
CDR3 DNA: TGTGCCAGCAGCTTAGTTCGGGACAGGGTTTCCAATGAGCAGTTCTTC
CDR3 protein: CASSLVRDRVSNEQFF

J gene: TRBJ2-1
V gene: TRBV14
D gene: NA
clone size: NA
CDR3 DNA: TGTGCCAGCAGCCAAGCGACAGGTTTAGGGGCGCAGTTCTTC
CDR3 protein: CASSQATGLGAQFF

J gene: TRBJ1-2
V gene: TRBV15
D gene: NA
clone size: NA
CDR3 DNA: TGTGCCACCAGCAGAAGGACAGATAACTATGGCTACACCTTC
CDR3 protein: CATSRRTDNYGYTF

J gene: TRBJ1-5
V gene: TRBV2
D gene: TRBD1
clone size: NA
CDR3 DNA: TGTGCCAGCAGCGACTCGGGACAGACGTATCAGCCCCAGCATTTT
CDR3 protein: CASSDSGQTYQPQHF

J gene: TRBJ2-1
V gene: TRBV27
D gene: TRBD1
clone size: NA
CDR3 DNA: TGTGCCAGCACCTCAGCACGGGACAGGGGGCTTGTTGAGCAGTTCTTC
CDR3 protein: CASTSARDRGLVEQFF

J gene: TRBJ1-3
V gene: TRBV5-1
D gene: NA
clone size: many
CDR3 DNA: TGCGCCAGCAGCTTGGGAGAGGGAGCGGCCGGAAACACCATATATTTT
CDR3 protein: CASSLGEGAAGNTIYF

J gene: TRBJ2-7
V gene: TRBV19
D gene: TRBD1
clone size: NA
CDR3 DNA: TGTGCCAGTAGCACAGGGGGCGCGATCTACGAGCAGTACTTC
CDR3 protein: CASSTGGAIYEQYF

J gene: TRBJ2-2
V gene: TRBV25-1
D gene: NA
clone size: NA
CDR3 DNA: TGTGCCAGCCAGCGGTCCGGGGAGCTGTTTTTT
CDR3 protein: CASQRSGELFF

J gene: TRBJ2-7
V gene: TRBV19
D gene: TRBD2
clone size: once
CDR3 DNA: TGTGCCAGTAGTATAGTGGCTAGCGGGAGTAACGAGCAGTACTTC
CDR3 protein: CASSIVASGSNEQYF

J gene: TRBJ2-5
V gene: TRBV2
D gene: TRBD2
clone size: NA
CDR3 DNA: TGTGCCAGCAGTGTCCAGCGGGGAGAGACCCAGTACTTC
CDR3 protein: CASSVQRGETQYF